This entry describes one TCR beta chain. This record belongs to a study of blood T cell repertoires in COVID-19. The repertoire was sequenced with immunoSEQ multiplex PCR; TCRdb's copy has only in-frame clones and lacks some. The data hold 200,000 or so clones, with 80% to 90% observed a single time. The CDR3 spans 21 residues. The germline V gene has CDR1 LNHDA and CDR2 SQIVND (reference sequence). V dropped 6 bases and J dropped 5 bases, with 35 bases sitting between them. The sequence derives from a man older than 75 with acute or convalescent COVID-19. This sequence joins TRBV19 and TRBJ1-3, with a possible D match to TRBD1 (6 bases). Sequencing used peripheral blood. The CDR3 loop reads CASSPRLMERGDMEVRNTIYF. CDR3 nucleotides: TGTGCCAGTAGCCCACGCTTGATGGAACGTGGGGACATGGAAGTTAGAAACACCATATATTTT.